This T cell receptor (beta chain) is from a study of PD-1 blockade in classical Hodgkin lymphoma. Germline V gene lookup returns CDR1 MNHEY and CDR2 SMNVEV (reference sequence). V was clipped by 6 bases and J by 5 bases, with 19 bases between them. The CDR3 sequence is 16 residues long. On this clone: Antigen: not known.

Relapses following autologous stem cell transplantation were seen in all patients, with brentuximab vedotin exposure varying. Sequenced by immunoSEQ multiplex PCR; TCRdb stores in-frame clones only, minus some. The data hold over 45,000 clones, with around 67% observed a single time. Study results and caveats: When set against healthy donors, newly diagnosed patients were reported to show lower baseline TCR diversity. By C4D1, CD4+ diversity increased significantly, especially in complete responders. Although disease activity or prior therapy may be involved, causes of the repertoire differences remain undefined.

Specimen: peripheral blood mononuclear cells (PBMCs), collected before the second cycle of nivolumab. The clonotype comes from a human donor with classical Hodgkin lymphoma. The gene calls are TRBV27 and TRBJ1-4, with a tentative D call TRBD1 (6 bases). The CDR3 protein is CASSTSRDTWNEKLFF. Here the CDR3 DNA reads TGTGCCAGCAGCACCTCCCGGGACACTTGGAATGAAAAACTGTTTTTT.